The table lists the clone carrying this TCR beta chain with a count of one. Trimming cost V 6 bases and J 2 bases; bases outside gene matches: 4. From germline, CDR1 is MGHDK and CDR2 SYGVNS. The CDR3 extends over 14 amino acids. The entry originates in a study of blood T cell repertoires in COVID-19. The assay was immunoSEQ multiplex PCR, and TCRdb's table has in-frame clones only and misses some. The data contain about 98,000 clones, about four fifths of them singletons. The chain couples TRBV25-1 to TRBJ2-7; 10 nucleotides match TRBD2. The sample consisted of peripheral blood. This TCR was recovered from a human donor in a cohort sampled during active COVID-19. DNA for the CDR3: TGTGCCAGCAGAGGGAGCGGGGGGGCCTACGAGCAGTACTTC. This sequence encodes CASRGSGGAYEQYF.